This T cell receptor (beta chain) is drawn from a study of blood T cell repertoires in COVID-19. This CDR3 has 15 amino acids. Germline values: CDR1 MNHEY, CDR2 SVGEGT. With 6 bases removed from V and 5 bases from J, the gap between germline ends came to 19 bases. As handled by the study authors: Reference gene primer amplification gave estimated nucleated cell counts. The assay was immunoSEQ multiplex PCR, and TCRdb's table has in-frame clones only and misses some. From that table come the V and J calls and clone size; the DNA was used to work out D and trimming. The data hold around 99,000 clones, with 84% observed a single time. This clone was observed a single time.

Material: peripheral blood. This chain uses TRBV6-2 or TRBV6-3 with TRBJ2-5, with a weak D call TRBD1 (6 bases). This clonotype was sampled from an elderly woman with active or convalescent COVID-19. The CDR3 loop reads CASSDQGRVWETQYF. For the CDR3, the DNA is TGTGCCAGCAGCGACCAGGGGAGAGTCTGGGAGACCCAGTACTTC.